The 10 T cell receptor beta chains given below trace back to one sample, sequenced in a study of PD-L1 blockade in urothelial cancer (dated by TCRdb to 2015 to 2018). Library preparation used the immunoSEQ multiplex PCR assay. Here the immuneACCESS table is served through TCRdb, limited to in-frame sequences with V and J called. Missing clones are a known gap in these copies; in checked studies unresolved V genes cover under half, and the rest lacks a known reason. Within this sample are about 39,000 clones, with more than 75% of them counted one time only. The ten largest clones capture roughly 10% of the sample. In the paper's terms, the time point label means: peripheral blood 6 weeks after treatment start. The sequencing here drew on PBMCs, taken around atezolizumab (anti-PD-L1) treatment. The receptors originated from a man between 35 and 55 years old with urothelial cancer.

The rearrangement joins TRBV10-2 to TRBJ1-2; weak D call: TRBD1 (5 bases). V was trimmed by 2 bases and J by 3 bases, leaving 13 bases between them. Germline CDR1 WSHSY, CDR2 SAAADI. The CDR3 extends over 15 amino acids. The CDR3 here is CASSETQGMDYGYTF. The CDR3 DNA reads as TGCGCCAGCAGTGAGACTCAGGGTATGGACTATGGCTACACCTTC.

The chain recombines TRBV18 with TRBJ2-7, with TRBD1 matching 7 bases. Germline V lookup: CDR1 KGHSH, CDR2 LQKENI. The CDR3 sequence is 16 residues long. Unmatched junction bases numbered 11, after V lost 6 bases and J lost 0 bases. CDR3 region: CASSRFGRDSSYEQYF. The CDR3 region has the DNA TGTGCCAGCTCGAGGTTCGGCCGGGACAGCTCCTACGAGCAGTACTTC.

This clone appeared a few times. This chain joins TRBV30 and TRBJ1-2, with D possibly matching TRBD1 (6 bases). Germline lookup yields CDR1 GTSNPN and CDR2 SVGIG (reference sequence). The V end was cut by 1 base, the J end by 7 bases, with 19 bases between. The CDR3 extends over 15 amino acids. CDR3 in DNA: TGTGCCTGGAGTGAAACAGGGCCGGTAGCTGGTGGCTACACCTTC. Translating gives CAWSETGPVAGGYTF.

The chain couples TRBV5-1 to TRBJ2-1; weak D call: TRBD1 (6 bases). CDR1 and CDR2 from the germline V gene are SGHRS and YFSETQ. CDR3 size: 15 residues. Deletions cut 0 bases from V and 4 bases from J, with 11 bases between. CDR3 sequence (DNA): TGCGCCAGCAGCTTGGGGGACAAGCGGTACAATGAGCAGTTCTTC. It is translated as CASSLGDKRYNEQFF.

This chain connects TRBV28 to TRBJ2-1; D not certain. CDR1 is MDHEN and CDR2 is SYDVKM in the germline V gene. Trimming shortened V by 3 bases and J by 10 bases, and 7 bases separated the two germline ends. The CDR3 length is 11 residues. CDR3 residues: CASSFTREQFF. CDR3 sequence (DNA): TGTGCCAGCAGTTTTACGAGAGAGCAGTTCTTC.

V is TRBV2 and J is TRBJ2-5; D remains unclear. Germline V lookup: CDR1 SNHLY, CDR2 FYNNEI. CDR3 length equals 13 residues. The V end lost 7 bases, the J end lost 5 bases, and 14 bases lay between the germline ends. CDR3 sequence reads: CASTAASRETQYF. The CDR3 nucleotides read TGTGCCAGCACGGCGGCTAGTCGGGAGACCCAGTACTTC.

The V gene is TRBV5-1, the J gene TRBJ2-1; 7 bases map to TRBD2. With 3 bases clipped from V and 0 bases from J, the junction kept 6 bases outside the gene matches. Germline CDR1 SGHRS, CDR2 YFSETQ. The CDR3 contains 16 residues. CDR3 sequence (DNA): TGCGCCAGCAGCTCCCTAGCGGTGGGCTCCTACAATGAGCAGTTCTTC. It encodes CASSSLAVGSYNEQFF.

This clone was seen only a few times. V is TRBV6-6 and J is TRBJ1-1; D unresolved. CDR3 length: 12 residues. Germline-derived CDR1 and CDR2 are MNHNY and SVGAGI (reference sequence). V shed 5 bases and J shed 1 base, with 5 bases lying between them. In DNA form, the CDR3 reads TGTGCCAGCAGTACGGGGAACACTGAAGCTTTCTTT. It encodes CASSTGNTEAFF.

This clone was found a few times. The V and J genes are TRBV5-8 and TRBJ2-7, with a possible D match to TRBD1 (5 bases). This CDR3 comprises 14 residues. Deletions cut 5 bases from V and 3 bases from J, with 15 bases between. CDR1 SGHTS and CDR2 YDEGEE come from the germline V gene. CDR3 amino acids: CASSLWQGGYEQYF. Here the CDR3 DNA reads TGTGCCAGCAGTTTGTGGCAGGGCGGCTACGAGCAGTACTTC.

V gene TRBV6-1 combines with J gene TRBJ2-2; D remains unclear. V shed 3 bases and J shed 2 bases, with 7 bases lying between them. Germline CDR1 is MNHNS and CDR2 is SASEGT. The CDR3 extends over 14 amino acids. CDR3 sequence reads: CASSEQRNTGELFF. The CDR3 DNA follows: TGTGCCAGCAGTGAGCAGCGAAACACCGGGGAGCTGTTTTTT.